This TCR beta chain emerged from a study of blood T cells in healthy people across ages. This clonotype was counted a single time. A sample-barcoded 5' primer and a J-beta primer mix were used in a second PCR of roughly 7 to 12 cycles. TCRdb itself ran the 5' RACE reads through MiXCR, one entry per CDR3 protein. The sample includes roughly 800,000 distinct CDR3 sequences, 35% to 40% of them seen just once. Germline loops: CDR1 SGHKS, CDR2 YYEKEE (reference sequence). J lost 3 bases, V lost 4 bases, and 9 bases had no gene match. CDR3 length: 15 amino acids. This sequence joins TRBV5-5 and TRBJ1-1; TRBD1 agrees at 7 bases. Sequenced sample: blood. This TCR came from a man between 18 and 35 years old in good health. The CDR3 DNA reads as TGTGCCAGCAGCGAGCCGGGGACAGCTCACACTGAAGCTTTCTTT. This codes for CASSEPGTAHTEAFF.